The rows below give T cell receptor beta chains drawn from one sample of a study of cytomegalovirus exposure and HLA in healthy donors. Assay: immunoSEQ multiplex PCR; the TCRdb copy retains only in-frame clones and omits some. The listing contains 100,000 to 150,000 clones. The specimen was PBMCs. The receptors were sampled from a man younger than 35 in good health and CMV-seronegative. The CDR3 runs from the conserved cysteine through the conserved F or W. The D gene is left open where the match is weak.

v_gene: TRBV18
d_gene: NA
j_gene: TRBJ1-3
CDR3aa: CASSRGQPGTDLNTIYF

v_gene: TRBV19
d_gene: TRBD1
j_gene: TRBJ1-4
CDR3aa: CASSFRDRGRREKLFF

v_gene: TRBV6-1
d_gene: NA
j_gene: TRBJ1-2
CDR3aa: CANQGSPLAFYGYTF

v_gene: TRBV18
d_gene: TRBD1
j_gene: TRBJ2-7
CDR3aa: CASSPTGGVDEQYF

v_gene: TRBV19
d_gene: TRBD1
j_gene: TRBJ1-5
CDR3aa: CASSIETGRRNQPQHF

v_gene: TRBV6-5
d_gene: TRBD1
j_gene: TRBJ1-5
CDR3aa: CASSRTGGKNQPQHF

v_gene: TRBV28
d_gene: NA
j_gene: TRBJ1-5
CDR3aa: CASSFAGWYESNQPQHF

v_gene: TRBV6-5
d_gene: NA
j_gene: TRBJ2-7
CDR3aa: CASIGGPYEQYF

v_gene: TRBV9
d_gene: NA
j_gene: TRBJ1-1
CDR3aa: CASSQGVDMNTEAFF

v_gene: TRBV27
d_gene: NA
j_gene: TRBJ2-1
CDR3aa: CASSLSSGAPEQFF

v_gene: TRBV5-1
d_gene: TRBD1
j_gene: TRBJ1-5
CDR3aa: CASSFGQGPNQPQHF

v_gene: TRBV6-1
d_gene: NA
j_gene: TRBJ1-1
CDR3aa: CASSLNRATEAFF

v_gene: TRBV2
d_gene: NA
j_gene: TRBJ1-5
CDR3aa: CASSEDWGGINQPQHF

v_gene: TRBV2
d_gene: NA
j_gene: TRBJ1-1
CDR3aa: CASSDLFGRGTEAFF

v_gene: TRBV6-1
d_gene: TRBD1
j_gene: TRBJ1-2
CDR3aa: CASRPGQGYGYTF

v_gene: TRBV7-8
d_gene: TRBD1
j_gene: TRBJ2-7
CDR3aa: CASRLLGTGDYDEQYF

v_gene: TRBV2
d_gene: NA
j_gene: TRBJ1-2
CDR3aa: CASSDWGTYGYTF

v_gene: TRBV25-1
d_gene: TRBD1
j_gene: TRBJ1-6
CDR3aa: CASSGTGPPSPLHF

v_gene: TRBV19
d_gene: NA
j_gene: TRBJ1-2
CDR3aa: CASSIRGQPIHYTF

v_gene: TRBV7-8
d_gene: NA
j_gene: TRBJ2-7
CDR3aa: CASSFRDTAYEQYF

v_gene: TRBV2
d_gene: TRBD1
j_gene: TRBJ1-1
CDR3aa: CATVRDRGQKGTEAFF

v_gene: TRBV7-9
d_gene: TRBD1
j_gene: TRBJ2-7
CDR3aa: CASSRGQGSISEQYF

v_gene: TRBV6-5
d_gene: NA
j_gene: TRBJ2-2
CDR3aa: CASIPGMGTGELFF

v_gene: TRBV27
d_gene: NA
j_gene: TRBJ2-2
CDR3aa: CASSLGRGELSGELFF

v_gene: TRBV29-1
d_gene: NA
j_gene: NA
CDR3aa: CSGRSGGDEQYF

v_gene: TRBV28
d_gene: NA
j_gene: TRBJ1-1
CDR3aa: CASSLPERTAFF

v_gene: TRBV6-1
d_gene: NA
j_gene: TRBJ2-7
CDR3aa: CASSVGPNSYEQYF

v_gene: TRBV18
d_gene: TRBD1
j_gene: TRBJ1-2
CDR3aa: CASSPVGQGGYGYTF

v_gene: TRBV6-5
d_gene: NA
j_gene: TRBJ1-5
CDR3aa: CASNDGLNQPQHF

v_gene: TRBV30
d_gene: NA
j_gene: TRBJ1-6
CDR3aa: CAWSVGRRNNSPLHF

v_gene: TRBV6-5
d_gene: NA
j_gene: TRBJ2-3
CDR3aa: CASSRRDIRTDTQYF

v_gene: TRBV2
d_gene: TRBD1
j_gene: TRBJ2-3
CDR3aa: CASRGTATQYF

v_gene: TRBV6-1
d_gene: NA
j_gene: TRBJ2-1
CDR3aa: CASSVRRTDRGATQFF

v_gene: TRBV20-1
d_gene: NA
j_gene: TRBJ2-3
CDR3aa: CSAQLADTQYF

v_gene: TRBV19
d_gene: NA
j_gene: TRBJ1-5
CDR3aa: CASTPQQGQPQHF

v_gene: TRBV5-1
d_gene: TRBD1
j_gene: TRBJ1-1
CDR3aa: CASSLTGVGNTEAFF

v_gene: TRBV2
d_gene: TRBD1
j_gene: TRBJ2-7
CDR3aa: CASTTDRVYEQYF

v_gene: TRBV5-4
d_gene: NA
j_gene: TRBJ2-5
CDR3aa: CASSLGHLVGTQYF

v_gene: TRBV29-1
d_gene: TRBD1
j_gene: TRBJ1-2
CDR3aa: CSVDRPGGTANYGYTF

v_gene: TRBV4-1
d_gene: NA
j_gene: TRBJ2-1
CDR3aa: CASSQAQGWEQFF

v_gene: TRBV10-2
d_gene: TRBD2
j_gene: TRBJ2-5
CDR3aa: CASSETSGAQETQYF